The clone carrying this T cell receptor beta chain occurred many times. The antigen is unknown. This record comes from a study of prognosis after radiotherapy for stage I lung cancer. Study-level results: Tumor-specific status of the expanded TCR clones was not determined in the analysis.

Trimming took 0 bases from V and 9 from J; bases not matched to a gene: 6. The CDR3 extends over 14 amino acids. CDR1 and CDR2 from the germline V gene are DFQATT and SNEGSKA (reference sequence). Genomic DNA served as the source from which two-round multiplex PCR generated TCR beta CDR3 amplicons. The first round of PCR was done with primers that matched each TRBV and TRBJ gene. A single record per CDR3 protein comes from TCRdb applying MiXCR to the multiplex PCR reads. The sample comprises about 24,000 distinct CDR3 sequences, 35% to 40% of which are singletons, and 60% to 65% rests with the top ten.

The V gene is TRBV20-1, the J gene TRBJ2-1; 9 bases are shared with TRBD2. This sample comprised PBMCs, obtained before or after stereotactic body radiation therapy (not recorded which). The receptor's source is a donor aged 50 or older with non-small cell lung cancer. The CDR3 spells CSARELAGGPEQFF. The CDR3 DNA reads as TGCAGTGCTAGAGAGCTGGCGGGAGGGCCTGAGCAGTTCTTC.